This entry describes one T cell receptor beta chain. This clonotype was counted many times. Its antigen target is currently unknown. No base quality information exists; no much larger clone differs at one position. This was a case-control study nested in a cohort of healthcare workers in London, UK, who had nasopharyngeal swab PCR tests and blood samples taken every week. Healthcare workers were enrolled in the week of the UK lockdown, from 23 to 31 March 2020, and were followed every week for up to about 16 weeks. This specimen belongs to a study of early T cells in non-severe SARS-CoV-2 infection (dated by TCRdb to the early 2020s). Some background on the complete study: TCR sequencing used bulk RNA from unsorted whole blood, so alpha and beta chains could not be paired.

Overall results and qualifications from the work: VDJdb matching was skewed toward anti-spike CD8 responses and likely underestimated virus-specific expansions, missing private and CD4 specificities.

Relative to germline, V is missing 6 bases and J is missing 3 bases, with 5 bases of the junction outside any gene match. CDR1 and CDR2 are read off the germline V gene (reference sequence) as MNHEY and SMNVEV. The CDR3 numbers 14 residues from cysteine through phenylalanine. Here the CDR3 DNA is all that survives: 42 bases in frame from base 1. The library was generated by 5' RACE. Instrument on record: NextSeq 500. Unique molecular identifiers were attached to individual cDNA molecules in the TCR library protocol so that sequencing error and PCR bias could be corrected. Sequencing covered both TCR alpha and beta chains, and within each sample the abundances of alpha and beta sequences were tightly co-correlated. The study's own analysis went as follows. V gene, J gene and CDR3 annotation of TCR sequences was performed with Decombinator V4. TCRs were defined as expanded if a significant change between any two time points was detected under a Poisson model with p below 0.0001. TCR abundances were normalised to the total number of TCRs sequenced in each sample and reported as counts per million. TRAV1-2 paired with TRAJ12, TRAJ20 or TRAJ33 defined MAIT TCRs, while TRAV10 paired with TRAJ18 defined iNKT TCRs. VDJdb, accessed 1 November 2021, was searched for CMV, EBV and SARS-CoV-2 annotated TCRs, excluding TCRs annotated for multiple antigens. Starting from the raw public reads, TCRdb applied fastp trimming at Q25, assembled clones with MiXCR and retained in-frame beta chains. For every CDR3 protein sequence, its rows merge into one entry that carries the most common genes and DNA. The V and J calls, along with clone size, are taken from TCRdb and not from the paper's own processing. Within this sample are around 60,000 distinct CDR3 sequences, with 12% of them counted one time only. The ten largest account for roughly a tenth of the sample.

The material sequenced was whole blood. The sequence was collected from an adult who was a healthcare worker with PCR-confirmed SARS-CoV-2 infection or an uninfected control (not recorded which). The rearrangement combines TRBV27 with TRBJ2-7; 10 central nucleotides agree with TRBD1. The CDR3 region reads CASRRQGASYEQYF. The DNA sequence is given as TGTGCCAGCAGAAGACAGGGGGCAAGCTACGAGCAGTACTTC.